Sequencing of this T cell receptor beta chain was carried out in a study of T cells after yellow fever vaccination. Across the whole study: SMART-Seq v4 Ultra Low Input prepared the low-cell-number fractions.

This clonotype was detected only a few times. A process of 5'RACE template switching, which added a universal primer site and UMIs, was used to make TCR cDNA. TCRdb passed the 5' RACE reads through MiXCR, listing each CDR3 protein once. The sample lists approximately 250,000 distinct CDR3 sequences; approximately 5.2% were seen once. The source material was CD4+ T cells sorted from PBMCs, sampled on the day of the yellow fever booster vaccination. The clonotype was recovered from a man aged 18 to 29 who received the YFV17D yellow fever vaccine.

Here the CDR3 reads CASSEQVSYYGYTF. The CDR3, as DNA: TGTGCCAGCAGTGAACAGGTTTCTTACTATGGCTACACCTTC. The rearrangement joins TRBV6-1 to TRBJ1-2, with D uncertain. The V end was cut by 2 bases, the J end by 3 bases, with 10 bases between. The CDR3 has 14 amino acids. CDR1 is MNHNS and CDR2 is SASEGT in the germline V gene.